This T cell receptor (beta chain) is from a study of T cell responses to AZD1222 COVID-19 vaccine. Study summary: Combined were second doses at about 4 or about 12 weeks. Notes on the study in general: Spike-specific TCR repertoires showed rising breadth and depth after two AZD1222 doses.

Trimming removed 1 base at V and 7 bases at J, with 8 bases between. The CDR3 is 13 amino acids. CDR1 is SGHTA, CDR2 FQGTGA, per germline. The protocol was immunoSEQ multiplex PCR, while the TCRdb copy is restricted to in-frame clones and leaves out a portion. The data hold 70,000 to 95,000 clones, with about nine tenths observed a single time. As to this clone: Its target is not known.

The chain combines TRBV7-3 with TRBJ1-5; no clear D gene. The TCR sequence derives from an adult in good health. The sequenced sample was peripheral blood, obtained on day 0 of AZD1222 vaccination. This CDR3 is CASSLRPGQPQHF. For the CDR3, the DNA is TGTGCCAGCAGCTTAAGACCTGGCCAGCCCCAGCATTTT.